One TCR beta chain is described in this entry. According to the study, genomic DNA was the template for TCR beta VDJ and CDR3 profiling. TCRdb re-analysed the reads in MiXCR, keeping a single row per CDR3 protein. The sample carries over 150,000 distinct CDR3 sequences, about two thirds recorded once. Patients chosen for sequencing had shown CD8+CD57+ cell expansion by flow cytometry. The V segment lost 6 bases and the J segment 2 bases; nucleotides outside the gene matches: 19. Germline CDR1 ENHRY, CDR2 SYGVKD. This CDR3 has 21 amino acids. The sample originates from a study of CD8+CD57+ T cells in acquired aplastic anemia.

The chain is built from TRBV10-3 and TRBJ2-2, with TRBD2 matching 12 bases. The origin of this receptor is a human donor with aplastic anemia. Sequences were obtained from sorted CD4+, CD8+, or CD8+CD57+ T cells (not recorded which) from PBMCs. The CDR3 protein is CAIRTALGLAGSPTNTGELFF. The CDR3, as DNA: TGTGCCATCAGGACCGCTTTAGGACTAGCGGGATCCCCAACAAACACCGGGGAGCTGTTTTTT.